Given below is one T cell receptor beta chain in context. This entry is derived from a study of blood T cell repertoires in COVID-19. Study-level background: The United States, Italy and Spain supplied acute and convalescent COVID-19 samples. From T cells, B-cell-depleted T cells, or PBMCs came the material, which was cDNA or gDNA.

The Seattle patients, enrolled during active infection, were followed longitudinally. How the authors handled the data: Estimation of nucleated cell counts was performed using reference gene primer amplification. Only in-frame clones appear in the TCRdb table, and some are missing; sequencing was by immunoSEQ multiplex PCR. V, J and clone size derive from that table, while D and trimming were established from the DNA sequence. The sample records about 430,000 clones, 70% to 90% being singletons. This CDR3 comprises 14 residues. The V and J ends lost 5 bases and 4 bases respectively, with 13 bases between them. The germline gives CDR1 SEHNR, CDR2 FQNEAQ (reference sequence).

The J gene is TRBJ2-3, the V gene TRBV7-9; tentative D call: TRBD2 (6 bases). This clonotype was obtained from a man between 18 and 29 years old with COVID-19, enrolled during active disease. Sequenced material: peripheral blood. The CDR3 sequence: CASSGRTGADTQYF. Here the CDR3 DNA reads TGTGCCAGCAGCGGGAGGACGGGGGCAGATACGCAGTATTTT.